The present T cell receptor beta chain was sequenced within a study of blood T cell repertoires in COVID-19. Study-level information: In each case, the material was cDNA or gDNA derived from T cells, B-cell-depleted T cells, or PBMCs.

Using immunoSEQ multiplex PCR, the repertoire was profiled, and TCRdb retains in-frame clones only, with some absent. This sample yields 90,000 to 130,000 clones, of which around nine tenths are seen a single time; 4% to 5.5% belongs to the top ten. Trimming at V came to 1 base and at J to 9 bases, leaving 11 bases not matched to a gene. CDR3 length: 15 amino acids. Germline loops: CDR1 SEHNR, CDR2 FQNEAQ (reference sequence). This receptor was identified in a man in his forties or fifties with acute or convalescent COVID-19. The sequencing sample was made of peripheral blood. This rearrangement joins TRBV7-9 to TRBJ1-2; 7 nucleotides line up with TRBD1. The CDR3 reads CASSLDGTAASSYTF. CDR3 DNA: TGTGCCAGCAGCTTAGACGGGACAGCGGCCTCCAGCTACACCTTC.